This T cell receptor beta chain originates from a study of T cell responses to AZD1222 COVID-19 vaccine. Findings of the study overall: Spike-wide coverage was observed for vaccine-associated CD4 TCRs, with dominant responses at 160-218 and 743-854. Repertoire collection took place solely once the T cell response had peaked.

Concerning this clone itself: What it binds is not known.

Profiling relied on immunoSEQ multiplex PCR, and the TCRdb table lists in-frame clones only, not all of them. Altogether over 130,000 clones are present, about 91% being singletons, with the ten largest covering about a tenth. CDR1 is LGHDT and CDR2 is YNNKEL in the germline V gene (reference sequence). Trimming removed 3 bases from V and 8 bases from J; junction bases left unmatched: 10. The CDR3 is 15 residues long. The TCR originated in an adult who received the AZD1222 COVID-19 vaccine. The starting material was peripheral blood, obtained 28 days after the second AZD1222 dose. The V and J genes are TRBV3-1 (or the pseudogene TRBV3-2) and TRBJ1-2; TRBD1 matches at 9 bases. The CDR3 DNA reads as TGTGCCAGCAGCCACACCGGGGGACAGGGAACGGGCTACACCTTC. Translation gives CASSHTGGQGTGYTF.